A single sample gave rise to the 18 T cell receptor beta chains below, sequenced in a study of Graves' ophthalmopathy and Graves' hyperthyroidism. TCR beta CDR3 amplification used RNA transcripts. HTBI primers primed a first-round RT-PCR, and a second-round multiplex PCR followed. TCRdb processed the multiplex PCR reads anew with MiXCR; each CDR3 protein has one entry. Counted here are 740,000 or so distinct CDR3 sequences, approximately 40% occurring once; the ten biggest clones make up approximately 46%. What was sequenced was peripheral blood. These receptors were taken from an adult man with Graves' ophthalmopathy.

In DNA form, the CDR3 reads TGCAGTGCTCTCGCAGGACTCAATCAGCCCCAGCATTTT. Residues: CSALAGLNQPQHF. V is TRBV20-1 and J is TRBJ1-5; D is unclear. Trimming took 5 bases from V and 3 from J, leaving 11 bases between them. Germline V CDR1 and CDR2: DFQATT, SNEGSKA (reference sequence). This CDR3 has 13 residues.

There are a few counts of this clonotype. The rearrangement uses TRBV12-3 or TRBV12-4 and TRBJ2-7; a possible D gene is TRBD1 (6 bases). The V and J ends lost 6 bases and 6 bases respectively, with 18 bases between them. The CDR3 has 14 amino acids. The CDR3 region is CASSRRTRGGEQYF. In nucleotides, the CDR3 is TGTGCCAGCAGCCGACGGACAAGAGGGGGCGAGCAGTACTTC.

This chain uses TRBV7-6 with TRBJ2-6, with a possible D match to TRBD2 (5 bases). CDR1 SGHVS and CDR2 FNYEAQ come from the germline V gene. With 0 bases removed from V and 0 bases from J, the gap between germline ends came to 12 bases. This CDR3 comprises 18 residues. DNA for the CDR3: TGTGCCAGCAGCTTAGCGGAGGCCCTCCCCTCTGGGGCCAACGTCCTGACTTTC. Protein: CASSLAEALPSGANVLTF. Using reference TRBV7-6 and TRBJ2-6 for the parts outside the CDR3, the full variable domain is GAGVSQSPRYKVTKRGQDVALRCDPISGHVSLYWYRQALGQGPEFLTYFNYEAQQDKSGLPNDRFSAERPEGSISTLTIQRTEQRDSAMYRCASSLAEALPSGANVLTFGAGSRLTVL.

V and J are TRBV25-1 and TRBJ2-2, with 9 bases that match TRBD2. CDR3 size: 18 residues. Trimming took 5 bases from V and 4 from J; bases not matched to a gene: 14. Germline V lookup: CDR1 MGHDK, CDR2 SYGVNS. Here the CDR3 DNA reads TGTGCCAGCAGTTCTCCATCGAGCGCGGGGGGGCCCACCGGGGAGCTGTTTTTT. It translates to CASSSPSSAGGPTGELFF.

The CDR3: CASGTYETQYF. The CDR3 DNA is TGTGCCAGCGGGACATACGAGACCCAGTACTTC. V usage is TRBV25-1 and J usage is TRBJ2-5; the D gene is possibly TRBD1 (6 bases). The CDR3 has 11 amino acids. Per the germline V gene, CDR1 is MGHDK and CDR2 is SYGVNS. The germline V and J ends were trimmed by 8 bases and 5 bases, with 9 bases remaining between them.

Note on this clonotype: The junction differs from germline at one of its ends, possibly a read error. The rearrangement links TRBV24-1 to TRBJ1-5; D is ambiguous. The CDR3 covers 17 residues. CDR1 KGHDR and CDR2 SFDVKD come from the germline V gene. The CDR3 DNA sequence: TGTGCCACCAGTGACCCGACGGCGGTGGCCAGCAATCAGCCCCAACATTTT. Translating it yields CATSDPTAVASNQPQHF.

The V call is TRBV7-9, the J call TRBJ2-5, with D possibly called TRBD1 or TRBD2 (6 bases each). The better agreement between TRBJ2-7 and the DNA end casts doubt on the J call. CDR3 length equals 15 residues. Looked up from germline, CDR1 is SEHNR and CDR2 is FQNEAQ (reference sequence). Written as DNA, the CDR3 is TGTGCCAGCAGCCCTCCGGGGGACAACTCCTACGAGCAGTACTTC. It specifies CASSPPGDNSYEQYF.

The sample holds a few counts of this clonotype. The chain employs TRBV7-3 and TRBJ2-6, with 7 bases identical to TRBD1. This CDR3 contains 17 residues. Losses at the gene ends were 4 bases for V and 0 bases for J; bases not matched to a gene: 6. Per the germline V gene, CDR1 is SGHTA and CDR2 is FQGTGA. This CDR3 is CASSSPGQSSGANVLTF. DNA for the CDR3: TGTGCCAGCAGCTCCCCGGGACAGAGCTCTGGGGCCAACGTCCTGACTTTC.

The chain employs TRBV7-9 and TRBJ2-2; no clear D gene. The V gene lost 3 bases and the J gene lost 5 bases, with 13 bases spanning the gap. The CDR3 consists of 15 residues. Germline loops: CDR1 SEHNR, CDR2 FQNEAQ (reference sequence). DNA of the CDR3: TGTGCCAGCAGCTTGATTTCTTGGGGAACCGGGGAGCTGTTTTTT. Translating it yields CASSLISWGTGELFF.

Concerning this clonotype: This may be a read error: a much more frequent sequence differs by one nucleotide. The chain has TRBV29-1 and TRBJ1-2; TRBD1 is a possible D gene (6 bases). The V end was cut by 0 bases, the J end by 3 bases, with 11 bases between. Germline-derived CDR1 and CDR2 are SQVTM and ANQGSEA. This CDR3 has 14 residues. In DNA, the CDR3 is TGCAGCGTTGAAGAGGGGGCGCGGGACTATGGCTACACCTTC. The encoded protein is CSVEEGARDYGYTF.

This chain uses TRBV7-2 with TRBJ2-2; D remains ambiguous. CDR1 is SGHTA and CDR2 is FQGNSA in the germline V gene. The V end lost 6 bases, the J end lost 4 bases, and 6 bases lay between the germline ends. This CDR3 has 12 amino acids. The DNA for the CDR3 is TGTGCCAGCAGGGGGTTCACCGGGGAGCTGTTTTTT. Protein product: CASRGFTGELFF. The full variable domain, completed using reference TRBV7-2 and TRBJ2-2, is GAGVSQSPSNKVTEKGKDVELRCDPISGHTALYWYRQSLGQGLEFLIYFQGNSAPDKSGLPSDRFSAERTGGSVSTLTIQRTQQEDSAVYLCASRGFTGELFFGEGSRLTVL.

This chain uses TRBV6-4 with TRBJ2-3; D uncertain. Germline loops: CDR1 MRHNA, CDR2 SNTAGT. Trimming pared 2 bases from V and 1 base from J, leaving 10 bases between. The CDR3 consists of 15 residues. Here the CDR3 DNA reads TGTGCCAGCAGTGACCAAAATAGTCGCACAGATACGCAGTATTTT. Protein sequence: CASSDQNSRTDTQYF.

In its sample, this clonotype was seen many times. One end of the junction varies from germline; a read error may be responsible. The chain is built from TRBV24-1 and TRBJ1-5; 7 nucleotides line up with TRBD1. Germline lookup yields CDR1 KGHDR and CDR2 SFDVKD. The CDR3 contains 15 residues. The CDR3 DNA reads as TGTGCCAGCAGTGAGAGCAGGGGGGGGGATCAGCCCCAGCATTTT. Protein sequence: CASSESRGGDQPQHF.

In the case of this clonotype: A read error is likely, as this CDR3 ends without the conserved phenylalanine or tryptophan. The chain has TRBV28 and TRBJ2-7, with D possibly matching TRBD1 (5 bases). The CDR3 consists of 13 residues. The germline gives CDR1 MDHEN, CDR2 SYDVKM. With 8 bases removed from V and 5 bases from J, the gap between germline ends came to 16 bases. Here the CDR3 DNA reads TGTGCCAGCGCAGTGGGGCTAATAGACGAGCAGTACTGC. It codes for CASAVGLIDEQYC.

J is TRBJ2-5 and V is TRBV10-1; D could derive from TRBD1 or TRBD2 (5 bases each). Germline V gives CDR1 WNHNN, CDR2 SYGVQD (reference sequence). CDR3 size: 15 residues. V lost 3 bases and J 3 bases, leaving 14 bases between the germline ends. CDR3 bases: TGCGCCAGCAGTGACCGGGACGGATTAAAAGAGACCCAGTACTTC. Protein sequence: CASSDRDGLKETQYF.

This clonotype was observed many times. The genes are TRBV10-3 and TRBJ2-5, with 7 bases that match TRBD2. Germline V gene lookup returns CDR1 ENHRY and CDR2 SYGVKD. There are 16 residues in the CDR3. Trimming took 8 bases from V and 1 from J; bases not matched to a gene: 13. Here the CDR3 reads CAIPSRRGFIQETQYF. The CDR3 DNA is TGTGCCATCCCATCGAGGCGGGGGTTTATCCAAGAGACCCAGTACTTC.

The chain carries TRBV7-7 and TRBJ2-5, with 11 bases aligning to TRBD2. The CDR3 contains 17 residues. The V and J ends lost 5 bases and 5 bases, in that order; junction bases with no gene match: 13. The germline gives CDR1 SSHAT, CDR2 FNYEAQ (reference sequence). CDR3 nucleotides: TGTGCCAGCAGCCGCTCTAGCGGGAGGATTACCAGGGAGACCCAGTACTTC. It encodes CASSRSSGRITRETQYF.

This clonotype appeared many times. An end of the junction does not agree with germline; a read error may underlie this. The genes are TRBV7-9 and TRBJ2-5; D gene ambiguous. CDR1 and CDR2 from the germline V gene are SEHNR and FQNEAQ (reference sequence). The CDR3 has 11 residues. CDR3 region: CASSLAEIQYF. The CDR3 DNA reads as TGTGCCAGCAGCTTAGCGGAGATCCAGTACTTC.